This T cell receptor beta chain was sequenced during a study of control samples from healthy donors and cancer patients. The protocol was immunoSEQ multiplex PCR, while the TCRdb copy is restricted to in-frame clones and leaves out a portion. Altogether about 26,000 clones are present, 82% being singletons, with the ten largest covering less than 30%. CDR3 size: 16 residues. V shed 3 bases, J shed 0 bases, and the junction held 5 bases outside the gene matches. Germline values: CDR1 SNHLY, CDR2 FYNNEI. The origin of this receptor is a man between 60 and 75 years old with colorectal cancer. The sample comprised PBMCs. V is TRBV2 and J is TRBJ2-4, with 7 bases identical to TRBD1. This CDR3 is CASSDWGQLAKNIQYF. Here the CDR3 DNA reads TGTGCCAGCAGTGACTGGGGACAGTTAGCCAAAAACATTCAGTACTTC.